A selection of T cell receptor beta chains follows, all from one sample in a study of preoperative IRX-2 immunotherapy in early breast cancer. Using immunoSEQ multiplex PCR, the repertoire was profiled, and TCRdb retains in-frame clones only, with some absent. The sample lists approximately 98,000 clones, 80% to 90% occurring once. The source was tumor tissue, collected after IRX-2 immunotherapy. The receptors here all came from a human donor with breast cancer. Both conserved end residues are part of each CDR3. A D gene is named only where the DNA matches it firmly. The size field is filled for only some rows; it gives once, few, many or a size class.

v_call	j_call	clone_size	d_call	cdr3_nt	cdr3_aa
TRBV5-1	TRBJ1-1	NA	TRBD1	TGCGCCAGCAGCCCAGGGGGGGCCCAGAACACTGAAGCTTTCTTT	CASSPGGAQNTEAFF
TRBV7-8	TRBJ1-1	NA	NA	TGTGCCAGCAGCTATAAGGGGGATACCGAAGCTTTCTTT	CASSYKGDTEAFF
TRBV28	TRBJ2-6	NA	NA	TGTGCCAGCAGTTTTCTGGCTGGGGCCAACGTCCTGACTTTC	CASSFLAGANVLTF
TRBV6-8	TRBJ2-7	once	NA	TGTGCCAGCAGATCCGGCGGACTCGACTACGAGCAGTACTTC	CASRSGGLDYEQYF
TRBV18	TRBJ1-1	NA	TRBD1	TGTGCCAGCTCATCAGGGACAGGGGGCGGATCTGAAGCTTTCTTT	CASSSGTGGGSEAFF
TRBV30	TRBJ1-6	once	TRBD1	TGTGCCCTCGGGACAGGGTCCTATAATTCACCCCTCCACTTT	CALGTGSYNSPLHF
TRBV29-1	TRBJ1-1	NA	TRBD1	TGCAGCGTGCAAACCGGGACAGTGAACACTGAAGCTTTCTTT	CSVQTGTVNTEAFF
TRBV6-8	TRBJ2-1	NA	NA	TGTGCCAGCAGTACCCACGGGGTAGAAGGGGACAATGAGCAGTTCTTC	CASSTHGVEGDNEQFF
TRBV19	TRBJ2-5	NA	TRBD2	TGTGCCAGTAGTTCTCGGGGAGGGTCCGGGGAGACCCAGTACTTC	CASSSRGGSGETQYF
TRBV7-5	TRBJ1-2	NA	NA	TGTGCCAGCAGCTTGGACACGTTTGGGTTGAACTATGGCTACACCTTC	CASSLDTFGLNYGYTF
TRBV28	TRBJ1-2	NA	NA	TGTGCCAGCAGTGCCGACACCTATGGCTACACCTTC	CASSADTYGYTF
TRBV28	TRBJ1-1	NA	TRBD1	TGTGCCAGCAGGTCGACAGGGGCTGAAGCTTTCTTT	CASRSTGAEAFF
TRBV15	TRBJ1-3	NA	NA	TGTGCCACCAGCAGCAGTGGGTCCGGAAACACCATATATTTT	CATSSSGSGNTIYF
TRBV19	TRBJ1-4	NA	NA	TGTGCCAGTAGTATTGGTTCGTGGAGGGTCCAACGGGAAAAACTGTTTTTT	CASSIGSWRVQREKLFF
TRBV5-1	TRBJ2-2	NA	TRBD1	TGCGCCAGCAGCTTGGTACGGGACAGGGACACCGGGGAGCTGTTTTTT	CASSLVRDRDTGELFF
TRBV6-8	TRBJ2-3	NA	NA	TGTGCCAGCAGTTTTTCAGGGGGGCGGGATACGCAGTATTTT	CASSFSGGRDTQYF
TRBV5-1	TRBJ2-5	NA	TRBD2	TGCGCCAGCAGCGCCGCTAGCGGGGGGCCCCAAGAGACCCAGTACTTC	CASSAASGGPQETQYF
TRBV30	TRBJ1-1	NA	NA	TGTGCCTGGAATCTCCAGGGTGCGCCTGAAGCTTTCTTT	CAWNLQGAPEAFF
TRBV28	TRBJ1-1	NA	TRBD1	TGTGCCAGCAGTTCAACAGGGGCAGGGAACACTGAAGCTTTCTTT	CASSSTGAGNTEAFF
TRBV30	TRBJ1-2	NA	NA	TGTGCCTGGAGTGCAGCGGAAAACTATGGCTACACCTTC	CAWSAAENYGYTF
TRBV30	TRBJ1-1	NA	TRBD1	TGTGCCTGGGACAGGGCCTCGTTGGGGAACACTGAAGCTTTCTTT	CAWDRASLGNTEAFF
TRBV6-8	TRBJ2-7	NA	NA	TGTGCCAGCATTCGAGACGTTTCCGACGAGCAGTACTTC	CASIRDVSDEQYF
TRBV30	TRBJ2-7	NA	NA	TGTGCCTGGAGTCACGTCAGGGGCGAGCAGTACTTC	CAWSHVRGEQYF
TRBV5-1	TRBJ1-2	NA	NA	TGCGCCAGCAGCATCCCCCGGGTGGGGACTGGCTACACCTTC	CASSIPRVGTGYTF
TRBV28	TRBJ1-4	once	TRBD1	TGTGCCAGCAGTTCACAGGGGGCTAGTAGGGAAAAACTGTTTTTT	CASSSQGASREKLFF
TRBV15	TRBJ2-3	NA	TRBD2	TGTGCCACCAGCAGAGCAGGACTAGCGGGGGACACAGATACGCAGTATTTT	CATSRAGLAGDTDTQYF
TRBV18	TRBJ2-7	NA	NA	TGTGCCAGCTCACCACCGGCAGGGGACCCTTACGAGCAGTACTTC	CASSPPAGDPYEQYF